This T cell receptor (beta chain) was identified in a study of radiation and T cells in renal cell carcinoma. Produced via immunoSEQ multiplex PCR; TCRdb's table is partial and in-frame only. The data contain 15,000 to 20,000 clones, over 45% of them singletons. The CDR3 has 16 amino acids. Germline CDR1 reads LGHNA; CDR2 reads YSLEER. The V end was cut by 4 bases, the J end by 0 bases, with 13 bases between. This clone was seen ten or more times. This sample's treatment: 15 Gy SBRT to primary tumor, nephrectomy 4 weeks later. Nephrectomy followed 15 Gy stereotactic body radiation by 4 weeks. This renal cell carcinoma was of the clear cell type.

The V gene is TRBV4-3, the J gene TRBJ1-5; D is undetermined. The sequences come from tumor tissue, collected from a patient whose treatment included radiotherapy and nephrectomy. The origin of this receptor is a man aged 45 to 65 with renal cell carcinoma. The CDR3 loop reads CASSLTIGNSNQPQHF. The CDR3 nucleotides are TGCGCCAGCAGCCTGACCATAGGTAATAGCAATCAGCCCCAGCATTTT.